The clone carrying this T cell receptor beta chain was observed a handful of times. The antigen is not known. A second 7 to 11 cycle PCR used barcoded and J-beta primers. Template switching added a 12-random-nucleotide identifier to every cDNA molecule. TCRdb re-called the 5' RACE reads with MiXCR, one entry per CDR3 protein. Here the sample spans hundreds of thousands of distinct CDR3 sequences, about half being singletons. Peripheral blood from each donor was collected in a volume of about 10 milliliters. These data belong to a study of blood T cells in healthy people across ages. Study-wide background: Every two T cells gave about one barcoded beta molecule via template switching.

Whole-study findings and limits: Across the age range, TCR beta diversity per million T cells fell in a roughly linear way.

The TCR comes from an elderly man in good health. Sequencing was performed on blood.

CDR3 protein: CASSWTSGNTGELFF. CDR3 DNA: TGTGCCAGCAGTTGGACTAGCGGTAACACCGGGGAGCTGTTTTTT. The chain is built from TRBV2 and TRBJ2-2, with 10 positions matching TRBD2. Germline CDR1 is SNHLY and CDR2 is FYNNEI. V lost 5 bases, J lost 2 bases, and 2 bases stayed unmatched. The length of the CDR3 is 15 residues.